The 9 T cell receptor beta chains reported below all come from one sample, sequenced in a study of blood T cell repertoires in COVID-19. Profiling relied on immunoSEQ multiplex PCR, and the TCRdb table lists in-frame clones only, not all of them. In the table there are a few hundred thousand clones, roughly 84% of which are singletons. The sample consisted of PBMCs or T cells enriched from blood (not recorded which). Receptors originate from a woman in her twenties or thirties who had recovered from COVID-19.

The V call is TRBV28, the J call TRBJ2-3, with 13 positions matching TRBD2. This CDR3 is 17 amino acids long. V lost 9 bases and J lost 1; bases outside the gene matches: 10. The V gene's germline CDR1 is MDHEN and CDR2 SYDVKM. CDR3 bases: TGTGCCAGTTGGCCCCCACTAGCGGGGGGGCGCACAGATACGCAGTATTTT. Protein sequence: CASWPPLAGGRTDTQYF.

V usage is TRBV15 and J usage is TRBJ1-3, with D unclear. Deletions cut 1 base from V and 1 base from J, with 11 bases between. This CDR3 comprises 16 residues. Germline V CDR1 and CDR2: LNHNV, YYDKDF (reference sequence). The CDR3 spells CATSRVTTGSGNTIYF. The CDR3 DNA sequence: TGTGCCACCAGCAGAGTAACCACGGGGTCTGGAAACACCATATATTTT.

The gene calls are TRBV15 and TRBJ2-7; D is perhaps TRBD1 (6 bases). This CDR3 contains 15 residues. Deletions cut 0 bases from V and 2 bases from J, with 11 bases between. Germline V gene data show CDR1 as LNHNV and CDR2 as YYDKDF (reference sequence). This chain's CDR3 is CATSREPDRAYEQYF. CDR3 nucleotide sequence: TGTGCCACCAGCAGAGAACCGGACAGAGCCTACGAGCAGTACTTC.

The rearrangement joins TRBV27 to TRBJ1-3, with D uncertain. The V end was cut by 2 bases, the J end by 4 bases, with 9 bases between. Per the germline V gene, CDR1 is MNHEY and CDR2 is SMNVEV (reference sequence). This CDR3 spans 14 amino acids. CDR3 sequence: CASSLVGQGNTIYF. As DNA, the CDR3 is TGTGCCAGCAGTTTAGTGGGCCAGGGAAACACCATATATTTT.

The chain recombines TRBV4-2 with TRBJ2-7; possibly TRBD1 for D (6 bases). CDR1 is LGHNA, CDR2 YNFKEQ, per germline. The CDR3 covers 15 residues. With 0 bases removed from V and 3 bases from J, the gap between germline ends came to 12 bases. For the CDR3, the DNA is TGTGCCAGCAGCCAAGAAATCCAGGGGCGCTACGAGCAGTACTTC. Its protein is CASSQEIQGRYEQYF.

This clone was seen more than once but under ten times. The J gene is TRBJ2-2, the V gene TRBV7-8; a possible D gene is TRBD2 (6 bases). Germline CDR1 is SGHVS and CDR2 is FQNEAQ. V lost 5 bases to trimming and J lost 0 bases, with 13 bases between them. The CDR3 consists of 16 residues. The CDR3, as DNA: TGTGCCAGCAGCGCAACGGGAGCCTCGAACACCGGGGAGCTGTTTTTT. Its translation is CASSATGASNTGELFF.

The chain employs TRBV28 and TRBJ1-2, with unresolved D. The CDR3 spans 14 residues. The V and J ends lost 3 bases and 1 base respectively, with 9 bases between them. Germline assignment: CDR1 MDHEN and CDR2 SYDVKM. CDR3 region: CASSLGLLNYGYTF. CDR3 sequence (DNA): TGTGCCAGCAGTTTGGGCCTGCTTAACTATGGCTACACCTTC.

The CDR3 region has the DNA TGTGCCAGTAGTCCGGGACTAGCGGGGGGATCGAACACCGGGGAGCTGTTTTTT. It encodes CASSPGLAGGSNTGELFF. The chain links TRBV19 to TRBJ2-2; 15 positions match TRBD2. This CDR3 contains 18 residues. Germline-derived CDR1 and CDR2 are LNHDA and SQIVND (reference sequence). V lost 5 bases to trimming and J lost 0 bases; unmatched junction nucleotides: 4.

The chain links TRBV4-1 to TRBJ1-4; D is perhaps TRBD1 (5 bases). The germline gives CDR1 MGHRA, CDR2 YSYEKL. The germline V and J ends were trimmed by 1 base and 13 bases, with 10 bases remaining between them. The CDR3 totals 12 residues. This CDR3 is CASSQGLGGLFF. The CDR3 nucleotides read TGCGCCAGCAGCCAAGGGCTCGGGGGACTGTTTTTT.